This T cell receptor beta chain was observed in a study of T-cell reconstitution after alpha-beta-depleted transplantation in children. Notes on the study in general: Newly made T cells mostly supplied T-cell counts and diversity one year after transplant. There were reportedly several hundred expanded graft clones from which alpha-beta T cells came about two months after transplant. Elevated TCRbeta diversity at day 60 was traced, in some patients, to surviving recipient T cells and thymic progenitors.

A word on this clonotype: Its matching antigen is unknown.

Unique molecular identifiers were incorporated into the prepared TCRbeta library. Via MiXCR, TCRdb re-called the PCR reads, giving one row per CDR3 protein. The top ten clones hold about 2% of a sample with some 600,000 distinct CDR3 sequences, over 10% of them seen once. The V and J ends lost 6 bases and 15 bases, in that order; junction bases with no gene match: 13. CDR3 size: 13 residues. The chain carries TRBV12-3 or TRBV12-4 and TRBJ2-1, with TRBD2 identical over 8 bases. The receptor was isolated from a male patient between 5 and 17 years old who had a stem cell transplant for acute myeloid leukemia, so the T cells may come from the graft donor. Sequences were derived from PBMCs, mostly from graft donor cells, sampled 360 days after TCRalphabeta/CD19-depleted stem cell transplant. CDR3 DNA: TGTGCCAGCAGCCTCCGGGGACTAGTGGTTGGGTTCTTC. It is translated as CASSLRGLVVGFF.